This is a list of T cell receptor beta chains from one sample in a study of T cells in Graves' hyperthyroidism and ophthalmopathy. Via MiXCR, TCRdb re-called the multiplex PCR reads, giving one row per CDR3 protein. The sample has a few hundred thousand distinct CDR3 sequences; 15% to 19% are singletons. Sequenced sample: blood. The receptors shown here come from a woman in her 30s with Graves' hyperthyroidism. The CDR3 runs from the conserved cysteine through the conserved F or W. A D gene is named only where the DNA matches it firmly. Some rows have no size entry. The others give once, few or many, or a class for an expanded clone.

clone size	D gene	V gene	J gene	CDR3 protein	CDR3 DNA
many	-	TRBV2	TRBJ2-3	CASQVGTKNTDTQYF	TGTGCCAGCCAAGTCGGGACAAAGAACACAGATACGCAGTATTTT
-	TRBD2	TRBV9	TRBJ2-7	CASGGDADEQYF	TGTGCGTCCGGGGGGGACGCCGACGAGCAGTACTTC
many	-	TRBV20-1	TRBJ2-3	CSARIGGASTDTQYF	TGCAGTGCTAGAATAGGTGGGGCTAGCACAGATACGCAGTATTTT
many	TRBD1	TRBV30	TRBJ1-2	CAWSPSTTGRTGYTF	TGTGCCTGGAGCCCAAGCACGACAGGGAGAACTGGCTACACCTTC
-	TRBD1	TRBV6-1	TRBJ2-7	CASRRAGTGYYEQYF	TGTGCCAGCAGGAGAGCCGGGACAGGGTACTACGAGCAGTACTTC
-	-	TRBV5-1	TRBJ2-1	CASTEQNYNEQFF	TGCGCCAGCACGGAACAAAACTACAATGAGCAGTTCTTC
once	-	TRBV10-3	TRBJ2-2	CAISERGFSDTGELFF	TGTGCCATCAGTGAGAGGGGTTTTTCCGACACCGGGGAGCTGTTTTTT
-	-	TRBV10-3	TRBJ1-4	CAISDRVGNEKLFF	TGTGCCATCAGTGACAGGGTAGGGAATGAAAAACTGTTTTTT
many	-	TRBV7-2	TRBJ1-2	CASSLTTGLYGYTF	TGTGCCAGCAGCTTAACGACAGGCCTCTATGGCTACACCTTC
many	-	TRBV10-3	TRBJ2-7	CAISQGGYEQYF	TGTGCCATCTCCCAGGGGGGCTACGAGCAGTACTTC
few	TRBD2	TRBV27	TRBJ2-1	CASSISLAASSYNEQFF	TGTGCCAGCAGCATCAGCCTAGCGGCTAGCTCCTACAATGAGCAGTTCTTC
many	-	TRBV5-5	TRBJ2-4	CASSLGSYTQNIQYF	TGTGCCAGCAGCTTGGGGTCGTATACCCAAAACATTCAGTACTTC
many	TRBD2	TRBV6-2/TRBV6-3	TRBJ2-3	CASRSSGNTDTQYF	TGTGCCAGCAGATCTAGCGGGAACACAGATACGCAGTATTTT
many	-	TRBV3-1	TRBJ2-1	CASSQQPGVNEQFF	TGTGCCAGCAGCCAACAGCCGGGGGTTAATGAGCAGTTCTTC
few	TRBD1	TRBV9	TRBJ2-1	CASSARDSRYNEQFF	TGTGCCAGCAGCGCCCGGGACAGTCGATACAATGAGCAGTTCTTC
-	-	TRBV9	TRBJ2-5	CASSPREGQLKETQYF	TGTGCCAGCAGCCCAAGGGAAGGACAGCTCAAAGAGACCCAGTACTTC
-	-	TRBV7-3	TRBJ2-2	CASSLFAGSEFGELFF	TGTGCCAGCAGCTTATTTGCGGGGAGTGAATTCGGGGAGCTGTTTTTT
many	-	TRBV7-9	TRBJ2-5	CASSLSLKETQYF	TGTGCCAGCAGCTTAAGCCTCAAAGAGACCCAGTACTTC
few	-	TRBV3-1	TRBJ1-3	CASSSRTGASGNTIYF	TGTGCCAGCAGCTCCCGGACGGGTGCCTCTGGAAACACCATATATTTT
few	TRBD1	TRBV20-1	TRBJ1-4	CSAIYSRTGIEKLFF	TGCAGTGCTATTTACTCTCGGACAGGGATTGAAAAACTGTTTTTT
many	-	TRBV27	TRBJ2-7	CASRQGTRTWGEQYF	TGTGCCAGCAGACAAGGGACACGGACTTGGGGCGAGCAGTACTTC
many	-	TRBV27	TRBJ1-1	CASSFRATGLEAFF	TGTGCCAGCAGTTTTCGAGCGACAGGCTTAGAAGCTTTCTTT
many	-	TRBV2	TRBJ1-1	CASSVQVLNTEAFF	TGTGCCAGCAGTGTACAGGTTCTGAACACTGAAGCTTTCTTT
many	TRBD2	TRBV11-3	TRBJ2-1	CASRGDREGNEQFF	TGTGCCAGCAGAGGGGATCGGGAGGGGAATGAGCAGTTCTTC
many	-	TRBV28	TRBJ2-1	CASSTRTMPDEQFF	TGTGCCAGCAGTACGAGGACTATGCCTGATGAGCAGTTCTTC
-	-	TRBV29-1	TRBJ2-1	CRGEDQAGQFF	TGCAGGGGGGAGGACCAAGCCGGGCAGTTCTTC
-	TRBD2	TRBV19	TRBJ2-1	CASSIGTRFNEQFF	TGTGCCAGTAGTATCGGGACTAGGTTCAACGAGCAGTTCTTC
-	-	TRBV20-1	TRBJ1-2	CSARDRLFGLYGYTF	TGCAGTGCTAGAGACCGCCTTTTTGGCTTGTATGGCTACACCTTC
many	TRBD2	TRBV20-1	TRBJ2-1	CSAPIAGKYNEQFF	TGCAGTGCCCCTATAGCGGGAAAATACAATGAGCAGTTCTTC
many	-	TRBV20-1	TRBJ2-7	CSARDSRTTAEQYF	TGCAGTGCTAGAGATTCCAGGACTACCGCCGAGCAGTACTTC
many	-	TRBV3-1	TRBJ2-1	CASSQEGWAEENNEQFF	TGTGCCAGCAGCCAAGAGGGGTGGGCGGAGGAGAACAATGAGCAGTTCTTC
-	-	TRBV7-9	TRBJ2-1	CASSPDILGKQFF	TGTGCCAGCAGCCCGGACATTTTGGGGAAGCAGTTCTTC
-	-	TRBV6-2/TRBV6-3	TRBJ1-3	CAISRISSGNTIYF	TGTGCCATCAGTCGAATAAGCTCTGGAAACACCATATATTTT
many	TRBD2	TRBV5-1	TRBJ2-7	CASSSLAGTRYEQYF	TGCGCCAGCAGCTCCCTAGCGGGTACCCGGTACGAGCAGTACTTC
-	-	TRBV7-2	TRBJ1-1	CASSLRQTNTEAFF	TGTGCCAGCAGCTTACGACAAACGAACACTGAAGCTTTCTTT
few	-	TRBV5-1	TRBJ2-2	CASSLAFAVSLNTGELFF	TGCGCCAGCAGCTTGGCCTTTGCGGTTAGTTTGAACACCGGGGAGCTGTTTTTT
-	-	TRBV5-1	TRBJ2-1	CASSLGRGYEQFF	TGCGCCAGCAGCTTGGGACGAGGCTACGAGCAGTTCTTC
many	TRBD2	TRBV7-9	TRBJ2-7	CASSLGLGSYEQYF	TGTGCCAGCAGCCTGGGACTAGGGTCCTACGAGCAGTACTTC
many	TRBD2	TRBV5-5	TRBJ2-1	CASSLAGTGTYNEQFF	TGTGCCAGCAGCTTAGCGGGAACAGGAACCTACAATGAGCAGTTCTTC
-	-	TRBV5-5	TRBJ2-1	CASSQPLAGGYNEQFF	TGCGCCAGCAGCCAACCCCTCGCGGGCGGCTACAATGAGCAGTTCTTC
few	-	TRBV30	TRBJ2-5	CAWSVTRNQETQYF	TGTGCCTGGAGTGTCACGAGGAACCAAGAGACCCAGTACTTC
many	-	TRBV20-1	TRBJ2-5	CSARDWSFREWETQYF	TGCAGTGCTAGAGATTGGTCGTTCCGGGAGTGGGAGACCCAGTACTTC
many	-	TRBV10-3	TRBJ2-7	CAISESGYEQYF	TGTGCCATCAGTGAGTCCGGGTACGAGCAGTACTTC
many	TRBD2	TRBV28	TRBJ2-7	CASSFFSRGGYEQYF	TGTGCCAGCAGTTTTTTCTCGCGGGGGGGCTACGAGCAGTACTTC
many	-	TRBV7-8	TRBJ1-5	CASSLALGNQPQHF	TGTGCCAGCAGCTTAGCGCTGGGGAATCAGCCCCAGCATTTT
many	TRBD2	TRBV12-3/TRBV12-4	TRBJ2-3	CASSPGLAEVNTQYF	TGTGCCAGCAGTCCGGGACTAGCGGAGGTTAATACGCAGTATTTT
-	-	TRBV7-9	TRBJ2-7	CASSLGSRSYEQYF	TGTGCCAGCAGCTTAGGAAGCCGATCCTACGAGCAGTACTTC
many	-	TRBV28	TRBJ1-1	CASSLVKNTEAFF	TGTGCCAGCAGTTTAGTCAAGAACACTGAAGCTTTCTTT
many	-	TRBV29-1	TRBJ1-2	CSVSESLGWDYGYTF	TGCAGCGTTTCGGAATCCCTGGGTTGGGACTATGGCTACACCTTC
few	-	TRBV12-3/TRBV12-4	TRBJ1-5	CASRLGADRGGNQPQHF	TGTGCCAGCAGGTTAGGGGCCGACAGAGGTGGCAATCAGCCCCAGCATTTT
many	TRBD2	TRBV6-2/TRBV6-3	TRBJ2-7	CASSYAVQRDSYEQYF	TGTGCCAGCAGTTACGCCGTCCAGCGGGACTCCTACGAGCAGTACTTC
many	-	TRBV7-2	TRBJ1-2	CASSLNDNYGYTF	TGTGCCAGCAGCTTAAATGATAACTATGGCTACACCTTC
many	TRBD2	TRBV2	TRBJ2-1	CASSEGGTTYNAQFF	TGTGCCAGCAGTGAAGGTGGGACTACCTACAATGCGCAGTTCTTC
many	TRBD2	TRBV7-2	TRBJ2-1	CASSPRREDYNEQFF	TGTGCCAGCAGCCCGAGGCGGGAGGACTACAATGAGCAGTTCTTC
-	-	TRBV4-1	TRBJ2-7	CASSQGRNDPYEQYF	TGCGCCAGCAGCCAGGGCCGAAACGATCCCTACGAGCAGTACTTC
-	-	TRBV19	TRBJ2-2	CASSILPGELFF	TGTGCCAGTAGTATTCTTCCCGGGGAGCTGTTTTTT
-	TRBD2	TRBV27	TRBJ2-1	CASSLGLAGALSSYNEQFF	TGTGCCAGCAGTTTGGGACTAGCTGGGGCCCTAAGCTCCTACAATGAGCAGTTCTTC
many	-	TRBV28	TRBJ2-5	CASDSFGLIQETQYF	TGTGCCAGCGACAGCTTTGGCCTAATCCAAGAGACCCAGTACTTC
many	TRBD1	TRBV12-5	TRBJ1-1	CASGRAGGRYTEAFF	TGTGCTAGTGGCCGCGCAGGGGGCAGGTACACTGAAGCTTTCTTT
many	TRBD1	TRBV12-3/TRBV12-4	TRBJ1-5	CASRLEGTGTNQPQHF	TGTGCCAGCAGGCTAGAAGGGACAGGCACCAATCAGCCCCAGCATTTT